Shown below are 30 T cell receptor beta chains from a single sample sequenced in a study of T-cell reconstitution after alpha-beta-depleted transplantation in children. Researchers prepared the TCRbeta library using unique molecular identifiers, the study reports. Using its own MiXCR run on the PCR reads, TCRdb lists one record per CDR3 protein. This sample has fewer than 250,000 distinct CDR3 sequences, with around a sixth found just once. This specimen consisted of PBMCs, mostly from graft donor cells, obtained 360 days after TCRalphabeta/CD19-depleted stem cell transplant. These receptors all come from a male patient aged 2-9 years who had a stem cell transplant for acute lymphoblastic leukemia, so the T cells may come from the graft donor.

The table lists this clonotype with a few counts. The rearrangement uses TRBV7-9 and TRBJ1-5; possibly TRBD1 for D (6 bases). V lost 1 base and J lost 3, with 10 bases in between. CDR3 size: 15 residues. Germline CDR1 and CDR2: SEHNR and FQNEAQ (reference sequence). CDR3 region: CASSLVGQINQPQHF. The CDR3 region has the DNA TGTGCCAGCAGCTTAGTCGGACAGATCAATCAGCCCCAGCATTTT.

This clonotype was picked up many times. V usage is TRBV20-1 and J usage is TRBJ1-2, with 7 bases aligning to TRBD1. V shed 3 bases, J shed 1 base, and the junction held 5 bases outside the gene matches. The CDR3 is made up of 14 amino acids. Germline V lookup: CDR1 DFQATT, CDR2 SNEGSKA (reference sequence). This CDR3 is CSARQGGVNYGYTF. The CDR3 DNA sequence: TGCAGTGCTAGGCAGGGGGGAGTTAACTATGGCTACACCTTC.

This clonotype occurred many times. V usage is TRBV2 and J usage is TRBJ2-1, with 7 positions matching TRBD2. Germline-derived CDR1 and CDR2 are SNHLY and FYNNEI. V was pared by 7 bases and J by 1 base, with 7 bases of the junction left unmatched. This CDR3 comprises 15 residues. The CDR3 sequence: CASITVGGSYNEQFF. The CDR3 DNA is TGTGCCAGCATTACCGTGGGGGGGTCCTACAATGAGCAGTTCTTC.

The rearrangement joins TRBV9 to TRBJ2-3; no clear D. This CDR3 has 18 amino acids. V lost 1 base to trimming and J lost 0 bases, with 18 bases between them. Germline CDR1 is SGDLS and CDR2 is YYNGEE. Here the CDR3 reads CASSVLGLQAVSTDTQYF. As DNA, the CDR3 is TGTGCCAGCAGCGTATTGGGCCTCCAGGCTGTGAGCACAGATACGCAGTATTTT.

V gene TRBV29-1 combines with J gene TRBJ2-7; 7 nucleotides line up with TRBD1. V shed 6 bases, J shed 2 bases, and the junction held 4 bases outside the gene matches. Germline V gives CDR1 SQVTM, CDR2 ANQGSEA. The CDR3 has 12 amino acids. CDR3 region: CSVATGTYEQYF. CDR3 coding DNA: TGCAGCGTGGCGACAGGGACCTACGAGCAGTACTTC.

The chain is built from TRBV29-1 and TRBJ2-3, with 7 nucleotides matching TRBD1. The ends lost 5 bases at V and 4 bases at J; junction bases unmatched: 9. CDR3 size: 14 residues. Germline loops: CDR1 SQVTM, CDR2 ANQGSEA. The CDR3 nucleotides are TGCAGCGTTTTGGGACAGCTCACGGCAGATACGCAGTATTTT. Protein sequence: CSVLGQLTADTQYF.

This clonotype was recorded a few times. The rearrangement uses TRBV11-1 and TRBJ2-1, with a tentative D call TRBD2 (5 bases). This CDR3 comprises 12 residues. Per the germline V gene, CDR1 is SGHAT and CDR2 is FQDESV (reference sequence). The V end lost 5 bases, the J end lost 7 bases, and 9 bases lay between the germline ends. CDR3 protein: CASSQSGNEQFF. The DNA for the CDR3 is TGTGCCAGCAGCCAGTCGGGGAATGAGCAGTTCTTC.

In its sample, this clonotype was seen a few times. The CDR3 region is CASLRQGLPWNQPQHF. Here the CDR3 DNA reads TGTGCCAGCCTGAGGCAGGGATTACCATGGAATCAGCCCCAGCATTTT. V usage is TRBV19 and J usage is TRBJ1-5, with D maybe TRBD1 (5 bases). This CDR3 spans 16 amino acids. CDR1 LNHDA and CDR2 SQIVND come from the germline V gene (reference sequence). The V end was cut by 9 bases, the J end by 4 bases, with 22 bases between.

V usage is TRBV25-1 and J usage is TRBJ2-7, with 9 bases matching TRBD1. Germline V gene data show CDR1 as MGHDK and CDR2 as SYGVNS. With V trimmed by 6 bases and J by 5 bases, 8 bases remained unmatched. The CDR3 has 14 residues. The CDR3 DNA sequence: TGTGCCAGCAGCTGGACAGGGGAAAGTCACGAGCAGTACTTC. This sequence encodes CASSWTGESHEQYF.

Ten or more counts support this clonotype. The V gene is TRBV6-5, the J gene TRBJ1-3, with no clear D. The CDR3 has 17 amino acids. CDR1 and CDR2 (germline): MNHEY, SVGAGI. The ends were cut back, 4 bases at V and 0 bases at J, with 16 bases in the middle. CDR3 sequence (DNA): TGTGCCAGCAGTTCCCGGCCCTTGGGCTTCTCTGGAAACACCATATATTTT. It translates to CASSSRPLGFSGNTIYF.

The genes are TRBV29-1 and TRBJ2-1; 11 nucleotides line up with TRBD2. The CDR3 has 14 residues. Germline trimming cut 6 bases from V and 7 bases from J; bases unmatched to any gene: 8. Looked up from germline, CDR1 is SQVTM and CDR2 is ANQGSEA. The CDR3 protein is CSVRTSGGLNEQFF. The CDR3 coding sequence is TGCAGCGTCCGTACTAGCGGGGGCCTGAATGAGCAGTTCTTC.

The chain has TRBV9 and TRBJ2-2; D ambiguous. Germline V lookup: CDR1 SGDLS, CDR2 YYNGEE. This CDR3 region has 13 residues. Trimming left V 3 bases short and J 7 bases short, with 10 bases between. The CDR3 loop reads CASSGYSDGELFF. CDR3 nucleotide sequence: TGTGCCAGCAGCGGGTACTCTGACGGGGAGCTGTTTTTT.

In its sample, this clonotype was seen many times. This rearrangement joins TRBV6-5 to TRBJ2-7; D tentatively reads TRBD1 or TRBD2 (5 bases each). The V gene lost 2 bases and the J gene lost 3 bases, with 14 bases spanning the gap. The germline CDR1 and CDR2 sequences are MNHEY and SVGAGI. The CDR3 runs to 15 residues. This CDR3 reads CASSYGGFGLYEQYF. The CDR3 DNA reads as TGTGCCAGCAGTTACGGGGGATTCGGTCTCTACGAGCAGTACTTC.

The chain combines TRBV11-1 with TRBJ2-6; TRBD2 agrees at 10 bases. The CDR3 contains 18 residues. With 4 bases clipped from V and 0 bases from J, the junction kept 6 bases outside the gene matches. Germline CDR1 reads SGHAT; CDR2 reads FQDESV (reference sequence). CDR3 protein: CASSSLAGVSSGANVLTF. The CDR3, as DNA: TGTGCCAGCAGCTCGCTAGCGGGGGTGAGCTCTGGGGCCAACGTCCTGACTTTC.

To note about this clonotype: At one end the junction does not follow the germline gene, possibly because of a read error. V is TRBV9 and J is TRBJ2-1; weak D call: TRBD2 (5 bases). The CDR3 loop spans 12 amino acids. Germline V gene data show CDR1 as SGDLS and CDR2 as YYNGEE. DNA for the CDR3: TGTGCAAGCAGCGGCCTTTACAATGAGCAGTTCTTC. Translated: CASSGLYNEQFF.

The V and J genes are TRBV3-1 and TRBJ2-3, with 10 bases lining up with TRBD2. Losses at the gene ends were 2 bases for V and 8 bases for J; bases not matched to a gene: 4. The CDR3 is 14 amino acids. The V gene's germline CDR1 is LGHDT and CDR2 YNNKEL (reference sequence). CDR3 bases: TGTGCCAGCAGCCAATCTAGCGGGGGCCCTACGCAGTATTTT. Protein sequence: CASSQSSGGPTQYF.

V usage is TRBV18 and J usage is TRBJ1-1, with TRBD1 matching 7 bases. The CDR3 consists of 13 residues. The V and J ends lost 7 bases and 6 bases, in that order; junction bases with no gene match: 8. The V gene's germline CDR1 is KGHSH and CDR2 LQKENI. For the CDR3, the DNA is TGTGCCAGCTATAAAGTTCAGGGGGCTGAAGCTTTCTTT. It codes for CASYKVQGAEAFF.

This clonotype was observed many times. The V call is TRBV7-7, the J call TRBJ2-1; the match to TRBD1 covers 9 bases. The V segment lost 4 bases and the J segment 6 bases; nucleotides outside the gene matches: 7. Germline lookup yields CDR1 SSHAT and CDR2 FNYEAQ (reference sequence). This CDR3 is built from 15 residues. CDR3 nucleotides: TGTGCCAGCAGCTCCCTACAGGGGGCTATCAATGAGCAGTTCTTC. This codes for CASSSLQGAINEQFF.

This clonotype has just a few counts. This chain uses TRBV29-1 with TRBJ2-1, with a weak D call TRBD2 (6 bases). Germline V CDR1 and CDR2: SQVTM, ANQGSEA. The ends were cut back, 2 bases at V and 0 bases at J, with 11 bases in the middle. The CDR3 extends over 15 amino acids. Written as DNA, the CDR3 is TGCAGCGTTGAATTGGCGGGGAGCTCCTACAATGAGCAGTTCTTC. It is translated as CSVELAGSSYNEQFF.

The chain employs TRBV7-9 and TRBJ2-7; the match to TRBD1 covers 9 bases. The CDR3 covers 15 residues. V gave up 5 bases and J gave up 5 bases; unmatched junction bases: 10. Germline V gene lookup returns CDR1 SEHNR and CDR2 FQNEAQ (reference sequence). DNA for the CDR3: TGTGCCAGCAGCACGGACCGGGACAGGGCCAACGAGCAGTACTTC. Its translation: CASSTDRDRANEQYF.

The chain couples TRBV7-2 to TRBJ2-1; the D gene could be TRBD1 or TRBD2 (5 bases each). V was shortened by 5 bases and J by 4 bases, with 15 bases between the two germline ends. Germline CDR1 is SGHTA and CDR2 is FQGNSA. This CDR3 is built from 15 residues. CDR3 DNA sequence: TGTGCCAGCAGCCGCCGGGACCTATTATACAATGAGCAGTTCTTC. Protein sequence: CASSRRDLLYNEQFF.

This clonotype came up a few times. The J gene is TRBJ1-6, the V gene TRBV6-5; D remains ambiguous. Germline CDR1 MNHEY, CDR2 SVGAGI. This CDR3 region has 13 residues. The ends were cut back, 4 bases at V and 8 bases at J, with 9 bases in the middle. CDR3 nucleotides: TGTGCCAGCAGTTCCCCCACGTATTCACCCCTCCACTTT. Encoded protein: CASSSPTYSPLHF.

This clonotype has only a few counts. The V gene is TRBV12-3 or TRBV12-4, the J gene TRBJ1-5, with D tentatively TRBD1 (5 bases). Trimming stripped 2 bases from V and 7 bases from J, with 12 bases between. This CDR3 comprises 14 residues. The CDR3 sequence: CASSLLSRDQPQHF. The CDR3 DNA reads as TGTGCCAGCAGTTTACTGTCCAGGGACCAGCCCCAGCATTTT.

This clonotype showed up many times. The rearrangement joins TRBV29-1 to TRBJ2-7, with D uncertain. The CDR3 sequence is 14 residues long. Looked up from germline, CDR1 is SQVTM and CDR2 is ANQGSEA. V lost 0 bases, J lost 3 bases, and 12 bases lay in between. In nucleotides, the CDR3 is TGCAGCGTTGAAGATATGTCGGGCAGCTACGAGCAGTACTTC. It codes for CSVEDMSGSYEQYF.

V is TRBV5-1 and J is TRBJ1-1; D remains ambiguous. Germline loops: CDR1 SGHRS, CDR2 YFSETQ. Trimming took off 4 bases at V and 6 bases at J, with 13 bases between the two ends. The CDR3 is 13 amino acids. CDR3 bases: TGCGCCAGCAGCCCGAAAGAACGGTCTGAAGCTTTCTTT. It encodes CASSPKERSEAFF.

This clonotype was counted ten times or more. This chain uses TRBV18 with TRBJ2-7, with TRBD2 as a possible D gene (6 bases). The germline V and J ends were trimmed by 0 bases and 6 bases, with 12 bases remaining between them. Germline V gene data show CDR1 as KGHSH and CDR2 as LQKENI. CDR3 size: 14 residues. The CDR3 sequence is CASSPPAGNGEQYF. DNA of the CDR3: TGTGCCAGCTCACCACCGGCGGGAAACGGCGAGCAGTACTTC.

The genes are TRBV3-1 and TRBJ2-4, with 10 positions matching TRBD1. The ends lost 3 bases at V and 5 bases at J; junction bases unmatched: 1. The CDR3 sequence is 14 residues long. CDR1 and CDR2 (germline): LGHDT, YNNKEL (reference sequence). As DNA, the CDR3 is TGTGCCAGCAGCCAGGGGACAGGGGAAAACATTCAGTACTTC. This gives the protein CASSQGTGENIQYF.

This clonotype was detected a few times. The chain combines TRBV4-3 with TRBJ1-5; TRBD1 matches 8 bases. With V trimmed by 0 bases and J by 6 bases, 4 bases remained unmatched. The CDR3 extends over 15 amino acids. From germline, CDR1 is LGHNA and CDR2 YSLEER. The CDR3 region has the DNA TGCGCCAGCAGCCAAGAAGACAGGGGTGGTCAGCCCCAGCATTTT. Its translation: CASSQEDRGGQPQHF.

A few counts support this clonotype. The CDR3 sequence: CASSPTGWNTGELFF. CDR3 nucleotides: TGTGCCAGCAGTCCGACGGGCTGGAACACCGGGGAGCTGTTTTTT. V usage is TRBV2 and J usage is TRBJ2-2; D not certain. Germline CDR1 is SNHLY and CDR2 is FYNNEI. Trimming left V 5 bases short and J 1 base short, with 11 bases between. The CDR3 has 15 residues.

In its sample, this clonotype was seen a few times. The genes are TRBV6-5 and TRBJ1-2; weak D call: TRBD1 (5 bases). Trimming removed 5 bases at V and 6 bases at J, with 16 bases between. CDR3 length equals 14 residues. CDR1 is MNHEY, CDR2 SVGAGI, per germline. CDR3 coding DNA: TGTGCCAGCAGTATCAGGGCTGGGTTGGATGGCTACACCTTC. Its protein is CASSIRAGLDGYTF.